This T cell receptor beta chain originates from a study of blood T cell repertoires in COVID-19. Study-wide background: Some COVID-19 samples were acute and others convalescent; all came from the United States, Italy and Spain. PBMCs, B-cell-depleted T cells, or T cells provided the cDNA or gDNA that made up the material.

In Seattle, patients joined the study during active infection and were tracked longitudinally. In the source study's methods: Estimation of nucleated cell counts relied on the amplification of reference gene primers. Clones were sequenced by immunoSEQ multiplex PCR, and TCRdb holds only the in-frame ones, with some missing. V and J calls and clone size are those listed in that table; D and trimming were worked out from the DNA. The repertoire holds 96,000 or so clones, roughly 80% seen once, with around 5.2% in the top ten. J gave up 6 bases and V 4 bases, and 10 bases lay outside the gene matches. This CDR3 is 14 amino acids long. Germline V CDR1 and CDR2: SGHNT, YYREEE (reference sequence).

Sequenced input: peripheral blood. The sequence came from a man aged 80 or over with COVID-19, enrolled during active disease. This chain joins TRBV5-4 and TRBJ2-7, with 7 nucleotides matching TRBD1. The CDR3 sequence is CASSPLRGSLEQYF. CDR3 DNA sequence: TGTGCCAGCAGCCCACTCAGGGGGTCCCTCGAGCAGTACTTC.